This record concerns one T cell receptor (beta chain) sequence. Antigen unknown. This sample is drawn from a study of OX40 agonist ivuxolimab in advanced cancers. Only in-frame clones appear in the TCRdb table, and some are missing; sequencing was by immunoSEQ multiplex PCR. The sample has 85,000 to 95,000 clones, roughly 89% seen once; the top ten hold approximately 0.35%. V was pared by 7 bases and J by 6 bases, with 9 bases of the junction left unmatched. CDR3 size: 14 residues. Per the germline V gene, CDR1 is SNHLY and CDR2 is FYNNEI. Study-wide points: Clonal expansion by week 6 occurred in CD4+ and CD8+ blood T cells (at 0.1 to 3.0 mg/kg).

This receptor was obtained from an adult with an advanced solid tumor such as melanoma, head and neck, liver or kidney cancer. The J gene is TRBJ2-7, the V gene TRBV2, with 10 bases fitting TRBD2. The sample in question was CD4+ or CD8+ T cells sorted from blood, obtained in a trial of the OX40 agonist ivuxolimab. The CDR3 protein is CASTALAGVGEQYF. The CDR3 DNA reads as TGTGCCAGCACCGCCCTAGCGGGAGTTGGCGAGCAGTACTTC.